The rows below give T cell receptor beta chains drawn from one sample of a study of blood T cell repertoires in COVID-19. The protocol was immunoSEQ multiplex PCR, while the TCRdb copy is restricted to in-frame clones and leaves out a portion. Among 68,000 or so clones listed, roughly 88% were seen once. Sequencing was done on a sample of peripheral blood. The receptors were sampled from a man aged 50 or older with COVID-19, enrolled during active disease. The CDR3 runs from the conserved cysteine through the conserved F or W. D genes are given only for firm matches. Expanded clones are given a class, and other clones once, few, many or no size at all.

j_call clone_size v_call d_call cdr3_aa cdr3_nt
TRBJ1-3 . TRBV5-1 . CASSRDSGNTIYF TGCGCCAGCAGCCGGGACTCTGGAAACACCATATATTTT
TRBJ1-4 . TRBV5-6 . CASSHPTWTGGGEKLFF TGTGCCAGCAGTCACCCCACTTGGACGGGGGGTGGGGAAAAACTGTTTTTT
TRBJ2-7 . TRBV5-1 TRBD2 CASRWSGSSYEQYF TGCGCCAGCAGATGGAGCGGGAGCTCCTACGAGCAGTACTTC
TRBJ2-5 . TRBV21-1 . CASSKASANPGQGTETQYF TGTGCCAGCAGCAAAGCGTCGGCGAATCCGGGACAGGGTACAGAGACCCAGTACTTC
TRBJ2-1 . TRBV6-1 . CASSDRQAASHNEQFF TGTGCCAGCAGTGATCGACAGGCTGCTTCCCACAATGAGCAGTTCTTC
TRBJ1-1 . TRBV20-1 . CSASLSGGTEAFF TGCAGTGCTAGTCTGTCGGGGGGCACTGAAGCTTTCTTT
TRBJ1-4 . TRBV4-2 TRBD1 CASSQDRFRQGREKLFF TGTGCCAGCAGCCAAGATAGGTTCAGACAGGGGAGAGAAAAACTGTTTTTT
TRBJ1-5 . TRBV30 . CACLTGTSGQPQHF TGTGCCTGCCTAACGGGGACATCGGGTCAGCCCCAGCATTTT
TRBJ1-2 . TRBV27 TRBD1 CASSPRGRITYGYTF TGTGCCAGCAGCCCCAGGGGGCGCATTACATATGGCTACACCTTC
TRBJ2-1 . TRBV20-1 TRBD2 CSASSGRLYENEQFF TGCAGTGCTAGTAGCGGGAGGTTATATGAGAATGAGCAGTTCTTC
TRBJ2-5 . TRBV29-1 . CSERELARETQYF TGCAGCGAAAGGGAACTAGCCAGGGAGACCCAGTACTTC
TRBJ1-1 once TRBV5-8 . CASSPRIEYLGNEAFF TGTGCCAGCAGCCCACGCATCGAATACCTCGGTAATGAAGCTTTCTTT
TRBJ2-2 . TRBV13 TRBD2 CASSLAGGLALRGGELFF TGTGCCAGCAGCTTAGCCGGGGGACTAGCACTTCGAGGCGGGGAGCTGTTTTTT
TRBJ2-2 . TRBV24-1 TRBD2 CATSDSGLAGGPDTGELFF TGTGCCACCAGTGATTCAGGACTAGCGGGAGGGCCTGACACCGGGGAGCTGTTTTTT
TRBJ1-1 . TRBV29-1 . CSVLPRGTEAFF TGCAGCGTACTACCCCGAGGGACTGAAGCTTTCTTT
TRBJ1-4 . TRBV15 . CATSRDRGRGSEKLFF TGTGCCACCAGCAGAGACCGGGGGAGAGGTAGTGAAAAACTGTTTTTT
TRBJ1-4 . TRBV29-1 . CSVYAGTNEKLFF TGCAGCGTTTACGCCGGAACTAATGAAAAACTGTTTTTT
TRBJ1-3 . TRBV5-1 . CASSLQGVGNTIYF TGCGCCAGCAGCTTGCAAGGGGTCGGAAACACCATATATTTT
TRBJ2-1 . TRBV27 . CASSSNGLGPYNEQFF TGTGCCAGCAGCTCTAACGGACTCGGGCCCTACAATGAGCAGTTCTTC
TRBJ2-3 . TRBV2 . CASSASRGTDTQYF TGTGCCAGCAGTGCTTCAAGAGGCACAGATACGCAGTATTTT
TRBJ2-2 . TRBV18 TRBD1 CASSPRRDRGSNTGELFF TGTGCCAGCTCACCACGCCGGGACAGGGGTTCGAACACCGGGGAGCTGTTTTTT
TRBJ2-3 . TRBV28 . CASPPRYSGEEADTQYF TGTGCCAGCCCCCCCCGCTATAGCGGCGAAGAGGCAGATACGCAGTATTTT
TRBJ1-1 . TRBV7-2 . CASSSPGTFDTEAFF TGTGCCAGCAGCTCGCCGGGTACTTTTGACACTGAAGCTTTCTTT
TRBJ1-1 . TRBV2 . CASRGSMSSPFTEAFF TGTGCCAGCAGGGGCTCGATGTCATCGCCTTTTACTGAAGCTTTCTTT
TRBJ2-7 . TRBV6-1 . CASSEMEVVNTYEQYF TGTGCCAGCAGTGAAATGGAGGTGGTCAATACCTACGAGCAGTACTTC